A selection of T cell receptor beta chains follows, all from one sample in a study of early T cells in non-severe SARS-CoV-2 infection. TCRdb analysed the 5' RACE reads with MiXCR anew, one entry per CDR3 protein. Found here are about 20,000 distinct CDR3 sequences, about 4.3% of them singletons; the top ten hold roughly 15%. The sample consisted of whole blood. Receptors were obtained from an adult who was a healthcare worker with PCR-confirmed SARS-CoV-2 infection or an uninfected control (not recorded which). The CDR3 runs from the conserved cysteine through the conserved F or W. Fields, in order: clone size, CDR3 length, J gene, V gene, D gene, CDR3 DNA, CDR3 protein. D genes are given only for firm matches. Clone size is given for some rows only: seen once, a few or many times, or a class if the clone is expanded.

- 15 TRBJ2-5 TRBV12-3/TRBV12-4 TRBD2 TGTGCCAGCAGATTGGACAAACTAGCGGGAGAGACCCAGTACTTC CASRLDKLAGETQYF
many 15 TRBJ1-1 TRBV20-1 TRBD1 TGCAGTGCTAGAGTTTATCGGACAGGATACACTGAAGCTTTCTTT CSARVYRTGYTEAFF
medium-sized 12 TRBJ2-7 TRBV12-3/TRBV12-4 - TGTGCCAGCAGTCTGGGGGCCCACGAGCAGTACTTC CASSLGAHEQYF
- 15 TRBJ1-5 TRBV27 TRBD1 TGTGCCAGCAGTTTCCGGCAGGGGGGCAATCAGCCCCAGCATTTT CASSFRQGGNQPQHF
few 12 TRBJ2-7 TRBV10-3 - TGTGCCATCACTGGGAACTCCTACGAGCAGTACTTC CAITGNSYEQYF
many 12 TRBJ2-1 TRBV29-1 - TGCAGCGTCACGGACTCCTACAATGAGCAGTTCTTC CSVTDSYNEQFF
many 14 TRBJ2-7 TRBV5-1 - TGCGCCAGCAGCTGGGCCGGACAGACGTACGAGCAGTACTTC CASSWAGQTYEQYF
many 13 TRBJ1-1 TRBV18 TRBD1 TGTGCCAGCTCACTGGGACAGGGCACTGAAGCTTTCTTT CASSLGQGTEAFF
many 13 TRBJ2-1 TRBV14 - TGTGCCAGCAGCCAAGAGCAGGGTAGGAAGCAGTTCTTC CASSQEQGRKQFF
- 14 TRBJ2-1 TRBV24-1 - TGTGCCACCAGTGATTTGGCTCGGTCCAATGAGCAGTTCTTC CATSDLARSNEQFF
few 15 TRBJ2-3 TRBV7-2 TRBD1 TGTGCCAGCAGCCTGATTCGGACAGGGGCAGATACGCAGTATTTT CASSLIRTGADTQYF
- 16 TRBJ1-4 TRBV7-8 - TGTGCCAGCAGCTTAAGATCTCGCAGGGGTAATGAAAAACTGTTTTTT CASSLRSRRGNEKLFF
few 15 TRBJ2-1 TRBV7-9 - TGTGCCAGCAGTCCCAGGTTCTACTCCTACAATGAGCAGTTCTTC CASSPRFYSYNEQFF
- 14 TRBJ2-7 TRBV4-2 TRBD2 TGTGCCAGCAGCCACGGGGGGGCTGGGTACGAGCAGTACTTC CASSHGGAGYEQYF
- 11 TRBJ2-1 TRBV9 - TGTGCCAGCAGCGCCTTCGATGAGCAGTTCTTC CASSAFDEQFF
many 15 TRBJ2-1 TRBV29-1 TRBD2 TGCAGCGTCCCCCCTGGGCGGGGGGCCAACAATGAGCAGTTCTTC CSVPPGRGANNEQFF
- 16 TRBJ2-1 TRBV6-5 TRBD2 TGTGCCAGCAGCCCCGGGACTAGCGGGGGGAGTCCTGAGCAGTTCTTC CASSPGTSGGSPEQFF
many 16 TRBJ2-6 TRBV3-1 - TGTGCCAGCAGCCGTATGGGTCTCCATGGGGCCAACGTCCTGACTTTC CASSRMGLHGANVLTF
- 16 TRBJ1-5 TRBV7-9 - TGTGCCAGCAGCTCCCATCAGTCTTATAGCAATCAGCCCCAGCATTTT CASSSHQSYSNQPQHF
medium-sized 14 TRBJ2-4 TRBV7-2 - TGTGCCAGCAGCCCCCCGGTCACAAGGATCATTCAGTACTTC CASSPPVTRIIQYF
many 15 TRBJ2-5 TRBV29-1 - TGCAGCGTTGTATATTCCTCGGGATCCCAAGAGACCCAGTACTTC CSVVYSSGSQETQYF
medium-sized 15 TRBJ1-6 TRBV3-1 - TGTGCCAGCAGCCATATTAAGGAGAAGGATTCACCCCTCCACTTT CASSHIKEKDSPLHF
many 12 TRBJ1-1 TRBV29-1 - TGCAGCGCTGGATTGATTATCACTGAAGCTTTCTTT CSAGLIITEAFF
few 12 TRBJ2-3 TRBV11-2 - TGTGCCAGCAGCCCGACCCTCCAAATGCAGTATTTT CASSPTLQMQYF
- 16 TRBJ2-7 TRBV5-1 - TGCGCCAGCACCCAGACTTCCATTACAGGGGGAGGGGAGCAGTACTTC CASTQTSITGGGEQYF
many 15 TRBJ2-7 TRBV7-3 TRBD1 TGTGCCAGCAGCCTCCACGCCCAGGGGGCCTACGAGCAGTACTTC CASSLHAQGAYEQYF
few 11 TRBJ1-2 TRBV29-1 - TGCAGCGTTGAAGACCCCGGTCCCCACACCTTC CSVEDPGPHTF
many 15 TRBJ1-5 TRBV18 - TGTGCCAGCTCACCAGGCCAGGGAGGGAATCAGCCCCAGCATTTT CASSPGQGGNQPQHF
- 15 TRBJ2-3 TRBV12-3/TRBV12-4 - TGTGCCAGCAGTTTTCGAGAGACTAGCACAGATACGCAGTATTTT CASSFRETSTDTQYF
few 11 TRBJ1-1 TRBV30 - TGTGCCTGGAGTGTAGTTACTGAAGCTTTCTTT CAWSVVTEAFF
few 15 TRBJ2-1 TRBV5-1 - TGCGCCAGCAGCTTAGAACACCCCTCCTACAATGAGCAGTTCTTC CASSLEHPSYNEQFF
many 15 TRBJ1-4 TRBV12-3/TRBV12-4 - TGTGCCAGCACCTTATCCGTTCCATGGGCGGAAAAACTGTTTTTT CASTLSVPWAEKLFF
many 16 TRBJ2-5 TRBV4-2 - TGTGCCAGCAGCCAAGTATGGGGGGAGAACCAGGAGACCCAGTACTTC CASSQVWGENQETQYF
- 15 TRBJ2-1 TRBV29-1 TRBD1 TGCAGCGTTATTGGGGGACAGGTAAACGTGAATGAGCAGTTCTTC CSVIGGQVNVNEQFF
many 15 TRBJ1-1 TRBV7-2 - TGTGCCAGCAGCTTAGTGGGGGGCGATGGCACTGAAGCTTTCTTT CASSLVGGDGTEAFF
many 13 TRBJ2-1 TRBV29-1 - TGCAGCGTTGCCGAGACGGAATACAATGAGCAGTTCTTC CSVAETEYNEQFF
- 14 TRBJ2-2 TRBV19 - TGTGCCAGCCAAAGGGCGGGGAACACCGGGGAGCTGTTTTTT CASQRAGNTGELFF
few 14 TRBJ1-2 TRBV13 TRBD1 TGTGCCAGCAGCTTAGGCCAGGGGGAAATTGGCTACACCTTC CASSLGQGEIGYTF
many 13 TRBJ1-2 TRBV12-3/TRBV12-4 TRBD1 TGTGCCAGCCGCGGGACAGGGCACTATGGCTACACCTTC CASRGTGHYGYTF
few 12 TRBJ2-5 TRBV7-9 - TGTGCCAGCAGCTTTAACCAAGAGACCCAGTACTTC CASSFNQETQYF
many 15 TRBJ1-5 TRBV7-8 - TGTGCCAGCAGCTTAGCGGTGAATAGCAATCAGCCCCAGCATTTT CASSLAVNSNQPQHF
- 17 TRBJ2-3 TRBV7-3 TRBD1 TGTGCCAGCAGCTTAACGGGACAGGGTTTTTTGGGAGATACGCAGTATTTT CASSLTGQGFLGDTQYF
many 15 TRBJ2-3 TRBV5-1 TRBD1 TGCGCCAGCAGCTCAAACACAGGGGAGACAGATACGCAGTATTTT CASSSNTGETDTQYF
medium-sized 12 TRBJ2-3 TRBV7-3 - TGTGCCAGCAGCATCCCGGGGGATACGCAGTATTTT CASSIPGDTQYF
few 13 TRBJ2-1 TRBV18 - TGTGCCAGCTCACCCCCCGTTACCAATGAGCAGTTCTTC CASSPPVTNEQFF
- 15 TRBJ2-5 TRBV9 - TGTGCCAGCAGCCCAGCCGGAAGGGGGGCAGAGACCCAGTACTTC CASSPAGRGAETQYF
few 14 TRBJ1-4 TRBV29-1 - TGCAGCGTTGAAGCGCCGTTTGGGGTATCATACCGGTTTTTT CSVEAPFGVSYRFF
many 16 TRBJ2-3 TRBV6-4 TRBD1 TGTGCCAGCAGTGAGGGGACAGGGGCTCTCACAGATACGCAGTATTTT CASSEGTGALTDTQYF
few 14 TRBJ1-1 TRBV2 - TGTGCCAGCAGTGTGGATCGGGGGCAAACTGAAGCTTTCTTT CASSVDRGQTEAFF
- 12 TRBJ2-3 TRBV10-1 - TGCGCCAGCAGTGAAGGGGTGGATACGCAGTATTTT CASSEGVDTQYF
- 15 TRBJ2-5 TRBV6-1 - TGTGCCAGCAGTGATTCCCAGGGTTCCCAAGAGACCCAGTACTTC CASSDSQGSQETQYF
- 14 TRBJ2-1 TRBV3-2 - TGTGCCAGCAGCCAAGATTTCGTGGGTAATGAGCAGTTCTTC CASSQDFVGNEQFF
- 15 TRBJ2-2 TRBV20-1 TRBD1 TGCAGTGCTAGAGCAGGACAGGCAAACACCGGGGAGCTGTTTTTT CSARAGQANTGELFF
many 13 TRBJ2-6 TRBV29-1 - TGCAGCGTCACGCGAACTGGGGCCAACGTCCTGACTTTC CSVTRTGANVLTF
many 15 TRBJ1-2 TRBV5-6 - TGTGCCAGCAGCTTAACAGACGGAAATAACTATGGCTACACCTTC CASSLTDGNNYGYTF